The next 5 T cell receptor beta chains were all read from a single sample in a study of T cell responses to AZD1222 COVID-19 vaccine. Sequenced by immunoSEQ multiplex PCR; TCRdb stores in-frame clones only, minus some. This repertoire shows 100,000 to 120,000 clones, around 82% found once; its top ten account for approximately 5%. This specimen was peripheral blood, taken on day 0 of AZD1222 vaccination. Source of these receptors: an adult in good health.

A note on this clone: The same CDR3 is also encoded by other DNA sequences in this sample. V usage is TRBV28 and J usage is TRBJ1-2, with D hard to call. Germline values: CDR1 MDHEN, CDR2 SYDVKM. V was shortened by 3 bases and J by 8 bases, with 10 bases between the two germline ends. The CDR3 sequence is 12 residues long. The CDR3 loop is CASSFGSMGYTF. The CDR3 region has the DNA TGTGCCAGCAGTTTTGGCAGTATGGGCTACACCTTC.

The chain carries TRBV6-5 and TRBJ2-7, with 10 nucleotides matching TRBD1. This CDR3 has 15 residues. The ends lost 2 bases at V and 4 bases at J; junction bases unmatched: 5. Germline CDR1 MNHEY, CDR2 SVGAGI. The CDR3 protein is CASSYLRTGGYEQYF. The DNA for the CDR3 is TGTGCCAGCAGTTACCTCAGGACAGGGGGTTACGAGCAGTACTTC.

DNA of the CDR3: TGTGCCAGCAGCTTCCGAGCGGGACCGAACACTGAAGCTTTCTTT. Translated, it gives CASSFRAGPNTEAFF. The V call is TRBV7-2, the J call TRBJ1-1, with a possible D match to TRBD1 (5 bases). Trimming pared 3 bases from V and 1 base from J, leaving 12 bases between. The germline CDR1 and CDR2 sequences are SGHTA and FQGNSA. The length of the CDR3 is 15 residues.

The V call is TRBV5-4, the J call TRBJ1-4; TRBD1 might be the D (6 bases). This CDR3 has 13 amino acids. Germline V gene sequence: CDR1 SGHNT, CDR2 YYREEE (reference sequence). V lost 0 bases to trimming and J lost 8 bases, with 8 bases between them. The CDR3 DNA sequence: TGTGCCAGCAGCTTGGACAGGGACGAAAAACTGTTTTTT. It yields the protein CASSLDRDEKLFF.

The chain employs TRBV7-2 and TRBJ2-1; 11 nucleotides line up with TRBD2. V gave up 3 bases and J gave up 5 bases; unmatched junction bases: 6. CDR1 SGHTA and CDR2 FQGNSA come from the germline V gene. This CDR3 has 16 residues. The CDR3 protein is CASSLGLAGGNNEQFF. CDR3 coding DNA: TGTGCCAGCAGCTTGGGGCTAGCGGGAGGAAACAATGAGCAGTTCTTC.